The following is a T cell receptor beta chain sequence with its context. The antigen is not known. Trimming shortened V by 3 bases and J by 4 bases, and 14 bases separated the two germline ends. The CDR3 has 15 amino acids. Germline CDR1 WNHNN, CDR2 SYGVQD (reference sequence). The donors were in the roughly 110-subject validation cohort; that cohort was separate from the roughly 700-subject first cohort. The data were obtained in a study of cytomegalovirus exposure and HLA in healthy donors. Study-wide background: The 90 to 150 validation repertoires used a platform that matched the one used for the approximately 670 first-cohort repertoires, as a later analysis reported.

The protocol was immunoSEQ multiplex PCR, while the TCRdb copy is restricted to in-frame clones and leaves out a portion. The sample lists about 73,000 clones, approximately 95% seen once, with approximately 3.4% in the top ten. Study outcomes and limitations: The authors confirmed in vitro that a few CMV-associated chains were specific for CMV antigens.

This sequence originates from a man aged 18 to 29 in good health and CMV-seronegative. Sequenced input: PBMCs. The V gene is TRBV10-1, the J gene TRBJ2-3; D possibly corresponds to TRBD2 (6 bases). The CDR3 DNA sequence: TGCGCCAGCAGTGATGGAGGGCTCAACTCAGATACGCAGTATTTT. Translation gives CASSDGGLNSDTQYF.